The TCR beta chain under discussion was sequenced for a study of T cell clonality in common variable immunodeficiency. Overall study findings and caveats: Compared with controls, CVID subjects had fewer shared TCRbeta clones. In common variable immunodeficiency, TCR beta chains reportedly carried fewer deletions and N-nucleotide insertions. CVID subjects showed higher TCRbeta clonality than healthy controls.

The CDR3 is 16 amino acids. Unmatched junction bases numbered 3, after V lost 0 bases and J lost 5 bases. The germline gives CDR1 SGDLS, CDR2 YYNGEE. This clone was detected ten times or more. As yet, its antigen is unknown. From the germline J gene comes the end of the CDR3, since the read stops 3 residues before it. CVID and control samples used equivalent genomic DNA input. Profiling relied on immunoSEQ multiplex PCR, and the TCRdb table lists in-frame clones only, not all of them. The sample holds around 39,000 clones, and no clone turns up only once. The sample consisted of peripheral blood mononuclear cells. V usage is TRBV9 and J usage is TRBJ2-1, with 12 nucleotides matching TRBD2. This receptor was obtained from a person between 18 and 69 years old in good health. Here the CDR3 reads CASSVDRTSGNNEQFF. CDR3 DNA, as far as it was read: TGTGCCAGCAGCGTAGACCGGACTAGCGGGAACAATGAG. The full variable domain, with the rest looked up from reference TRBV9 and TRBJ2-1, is DSGVTQTPKHLITATGQRVTLRCSPRSGDLSVYWYQQSLDQGLQFLIQYYNGEERAKGNILERFSAQQFPDLHSELNLSSLELGDSALYFCASSVDRTSGNNEQFFGPGTRLTVL.